These T cell receptor beta chains were read from a single sample in a study of T cells in Graves' hyperthyroidism and ophthalmopathy. TCRdb processed the multiplex PCR reads anew with MiXCR; each CDR3 protein has one entry. The sample holds roughly 510,000 distinct CDR3 sequences, about 45% seen once. The sequenced material came from peripheral blood or thyroid tissue (not recorded which). Receptor source: an adult woman with Graves' disease, either hyperthyroidism or ophthalmopathy (not recorded which). Each CDR3 is given with its conserved first and last residue. Each record gives: J gene, D gene, clone size, V gene, CDR3 DNA, CDR3 protein. D genes are given only for firm matches. Where a row states a size, it is once, few, many or the class of an expanded clone; other rows omit it.

j_gene: TRBJ1-2
d_gene: -
abundance: few
v_gene: TRBV10-3
CDR3nt: TGTGCCATCAGGATCTCCGGGGGCAACTATGGCTACACCTTC
CDR3aa: CAIRISGGNYGYTF

j_gene: TRBJ2-7
d_gene: -
abundance: once
v_gene: TRBV5-1
CDR3nt: TGCGCCAGCAGCCCGGGAGAGGTCCACGAGCAGTACTTC
CDR3aa: CASSPGEVHEQYF

j_gene: TRBJ2-7
d_gene: TRBD1
abundance: -
v_gene: TRBV29-1
CDR3nt: TGCAGCGTTACCTCCCCCGGGACAGGGGGCATCTACGAGCAGTACTTC
CDR3aa: CSVTSPGTGGIYEQYF

j_gene: TRBJ2-2
d_gene: -
abundance: many
v_gene: TRBV20-1
CDR3nt: TGCAGTGCTAGAGGTTGGAAGGGGGAGCTGTTTTTT
CDR3aa: CSARGWKGELFF

j_gene: TRBJ1-2
d_gene: TRBD1
abundance: -
v_gene: TRBV2
CDR3nt: TGTGCCAGCAGTGTTACAGGGGGATATGGCTACACCTTC
CDR3aa: CASSVTGGYGYTF

j_gene: TRBJ2-5
d_gene: -
abundance: -
v_gene: TRBV9
CDR3nt: TGTGCCAGCAGCGTAGCTGCAAATCAGCCCCAGTACTTC
CDR3aa: CASSVAANQPQYF

j_gene: TRBJ1-2
d_gene: TRBD1
abundance: -
v_gene: TRBV7-9
CDR3nt: TGTGCCAGCAGCCACCGGGACAGGGGGCTGGTCTACACCTTC
CDR3aa: CASSHRDRGLVYTF

j_gene: TRBJ1-3
d_gene: -
abundance: many
v_gene: TRBV29-1
CDR3nt: TGCAGCGCCTTGGACGGTTTCTCTGGAAACACCATATATTTT
CDR3aa: CSALDGFSGNTIYF

j_gene: TRBJ1-2
d_gene: TRBD1
abundance: -
v_gene: TRBV4-1
CDR3nt: TGCGCCAGCAGCCAATTACAGGGGCACTATGGCTACACCTTC
CDR3aa: CASSQLQGHYGYTF

j_gene: TRBJ1-5
d_gene: -
abundance: -
v_gene: TRBV19
CDR3nt: TGTGCCAGTAGACCCGAAGGGGCAGGCAATCAGCCCCAGCATTTT
CDR3aa: CASRPEGAGNQPQHF

j_gene: TRBJ1-4
d_gene: -
abundance: many
v_gene: TRBV2
CDR3nt: TGTGCCGTTAAGGGCGGAGACGGCGAAAAACTGTTTTTT
CDR3aa: CAVKGGDGEKLFF

j_gene: TRBJ2-2
d_gene: -
abundance: once
v_gene: TRBV10-3
CDR3nt: TGTGCCATCAATAAGGAGAACACCGGGGAGCTGTTTTTT
CDR3aa: CAINKENTGELFF

j_gene: TRBJ1-2
d_gene: -
abundance: few
v_gene: TRBV3-1
CDR3nt: TGTGCCAGCAGCCAAGATTGGAGGGGCGCCCATGGCTACACCTTC
CDR3aa: CASSQDWRGAHGYTF

j_gene: TRBJ2-1
d_gene: -
abundance: few
v_gene: TRBV28
CDR3nt: TGTGCCAGCAGTTCATGGACTGCCTTCAATGAGCAGTTCTTC
CDR3aa: CASSSWTAFNEQFF

j_gene: TRBJ1-4
d_gene: -
abundance: many
v_gene: TRBV4-1
CDR3nt: TGCGCCAGCAGCCAAGTATCTCTGTTTGGGGAAAAACTGTTTTTT
CDR3aa: CASSQVSLFGEKLFF

j_gene: TRBJ1-1
d_gene: -
abundance: few
v_gene: TRBV2
CDR3nt: TGTGCCAGCAACCACGGAGCGCGCAACACTGAAGCTTTCTTT
CDR3aa: CASNHGARNTEAFF

j_gene: TRBJ2-5
d_gene: TRBD1
abundance: -
v_gene: TRBV10-3
CDR3nt: TGTGCCATCAAAGAAGGACAGGGCCAAGAGACCCAGTACTTC
CDR3aa: CAIKEGQGQETQYF

j_gene: TRBJ1-2
d_gene: TRBD1
abundance: -
v_gene: TRBV20-1
CDR3nt: TGCAGTGCCAACGAACAGGGGCAAGGCTACACCTTC
CDR3aa: CSANEQGQGYTF

j_gene: TRBJ1-1
d_gene: -
abundance: -
v_gene: TRBV6-1
CDR3nt: TGTGCCAGCAGTACAGGGTTCTTCTTGGTTTTCTTT
CDR3aa: CASSTGFFLVFF

j_gene: TRBJ2-7
d_gene: TRBD1
abundance: -
v_gene: TRBV29-1
CDR3nt: TGCAGCGTTTGTATTTGGGACAGGACCTACGAGCAGTACTTC
CDR3aa: CSVCIWDRTYEQYF

j_gene: TRBJ2-7
d_gene: TRBD1
abundance: -
v_gene: TRBV2
CDR3nt: TGTGCCAGCAGTGATGTTCCGGGACAGGGTTTCCACGAGCAGTACTTC
CDR3aa: CASSDVPGQGFHEQYF

j_gene: TRBJ2-5
d_gene: -
abundance: many
v_gene: TRBV5-5
CDR3nt: TGTGCCAGCAGCCTCTGGGCGCGACTCAGCCAAGAGACCCAGTACTTC
CDR3aa: CASSLWARLSQETQYF